This TCR beta chain was identified during a study of T cells in localized non-small cell lung cancer. Whole-study results and caveats: Density of T cells in blood, when higher, went with longer overall survival. Measurement of T cell clonality placed uninvolved adjacent lung highest, above the level in tumor.

This CDR3 is 11 amino acids long. Germline CDR1 and CDR2: GTSNPN and SVGIG (reference sequence). V dropped 8 bases and J dropped 9; count of bases not matched to a gene: 5. Details on this clone: The target antigen is unknown.

TCRdb keeps only in-frame clones here, not all; method: immunoSEQ multiplex PCR. The repertoire includes some 24,000 clones, roughly nine tenths of them detected once, and roughly 2.8% sits in the top ten. The source was peripheral blood, collected before any cancer treatment. The sequence was collected from a woman aged 35-70 years with stage I lung adenocarcinoma. V usage is TRBV30 and J usage is TRBJ2-1; 9 positions agree with TRBD2. CDR3 protein: CAVKTSGEQFF. CDR3 sequence (DNA): TGTGCCGTAAAGACTAGCGGTGAGCAGTTCTTC.